Below, 26 T cell receptor beta chains from the same sample are listed, as sequenced in a study of post-analysis software for immune sequencing data. The study's findings and limits: In patients, TRBV5-6, TRBV5-1 and TRBV20-1 belonged to four or five TRBV segments found more frequently than in controls.

Tagging with unique molecular identifiers was a feature of the TCR beta cDNA libraries. TCRdb re-called the PCR reads through MiXCR, storing one row per CDR3 protein. The profile shows hundreds of thousands of distinct CDR3 sequences, about 60% of them singletons. No antigen is known for these receptors. Sequencing input: blood. The receptors were gathered from a girl aged 2-10 years with multiple sclerosis.

This chain connects TRBV20-1 to TRBJ1-6; 9 nucleotides line up with TRBD1. CDR1 is DFQATT and CDR2 is SNEGSKA in the germline V gene (reference sequence). This CDR3 has 16 amino acids. V dropped 3 bases and J dropped 4; count of bases not matched to a gene: 7. This CDR3 is CSASPTGGVYNSPLHF. The CDR3 DNA sequence: TGCAGTGCTAGTCCGACAGGGGGAGTTTATAATTCACCCCTCCACTTT.

This chain joins TRBV12-3 or TRBV12-4 and TRBJ2-1, with D possibly matching TRBD1 (6 bases). This CDR3 comprises 15 residues. V lost 5 bases and J 3 bases, leaving 14 bases between the germline ends. The CDR3 here is CASSPQDSHYNEQFF. In DNA form, the CDR3 reads TGTGCCAGCAGTCCCCAGGACAGCCACTACAATGAGCAGTTCTTC.

The chain uses TRBV7-2 and TRBJ1-5; D might be TRBD1 (5 bases). V lost 0 bases and J 2 bases, leaving 8 bases between the germline ends. Germline V gene lookup returns CDR1 SGHTA and CDR2 FQGNSA. CDR3 length: 15 amino acids. This chain's CDR3 is CASSLALGGNQPQHF. DNA of the CDR3: TGTGCCAGCAGCTTAGCGCTAGGGGGCAATCAGCCCCAGCATTTT.

The chain has TRBV7-9 and TRBJ2-4; D call uncertain. V lost 4 bases and J lost 7, with 8 bases in between. CDR1 and CDR2 from the germline V gene are SEHNR and FQNEAQ (reference sequence). The CDR3 has 12 amino acids. CDR3 region: CASSSGWNIQYF. DNA of the CDR3: TGTGCCAGCAGCTCTGGGTGGAACATTCAGTACTTC.

This chain joins TRBV10-2 and TRBJ1-1, with a tentative D call TRBD1 (6 bases). The CDR3 sequence is 11 residues long. CDR1 and CDR2 from the germline V gene are WSHSY and SAAADI. The V end lost 3 bases, the J end lost 11 bases, and 10 bases lay between the germline ends. This CDR3 is CASSETGRAFF. The DNA for the CDR3 is TGCGCCAGCAGTGAAACAGGGCGGGCTTTCTTT.

The chain employs TRBV7-2 and TRBJ2-1; the match to TRBD2 covers 15 bases. Per the germline V gene, CDR1 is SGHTA and CDR2 is FQGNSA. The length of the CDR3 is 16 residues. V dropped 4 bases and J dropped 4; count of bases not matched to a gene: 2. The DNA for the CDR3 is TGTGCCAGCAGCTGGACTAGCGGGGGGGGGTACAATGAGCAGTTCTTC. It encodes CASSWTSGGGYNEQFF.

This clonotype was picked up one time. This chain links TRBV5-1 with TRBJ2-4; no reliable D call. Germline loops: CDR1 SGHRS, CDR2 YFSETQ. CDR3 length: 15 residues. V lost 4 bases to trimming and J lost 0 bases, with 11 bases between them. CDR3 sequence (DNA): TGCGCCAGCAGCACCTCCCTGGTAGCCAAAAACATTCAGTACTTC. This translates into CASSTSLVAKNIQYF.

This sequence joins TRBV5-1 and TRBJ2-5; TRBD1 agrees at 8 bases. The CDR3 loop spans 15 amino acids. V shed 6 bases and J 4 bases; nucleotides not matched to a gene: 11. Germline-derived CDR1 and CDR2 are SGHRS and YFSETQ. CDR3 amino acids: CASIDRGGLLETQYF. CDR3 in DNA: TGCGCCAGCATCGACAGGGGCGGATTGTTAGAGACCCAGTACTTC.

This chain connects TRBV6-6 to TRBJ1-3; 7 positions agree with TRBD1. The J segment lost 4 bases and the V segment lost 2 bases, leaving 2 bases of the junction unmatched. The germline V gene has CDR1 MNHNY and CDR2 SVGAGI (reference sequence). The CDR3 consists of 14 residues. The CDR3 reads CASSYGRGGNTIYF. The CDR3 bases are TGTGCCAGCAGTTACGGCAGGGGGGGAAACACCATATATTTT.

The chain joins TRBV7-6 to TRBJ1-1, with D perhaps TRBD1 (6 bases). In germline, CDR1 is SGHVS, CDR2 FNYEAQ. V was shortened by 2 bases and J by 0 bases, with 16 bases between the two germline ends. This CDR3 spans 17 amino acids. In nucleotides, the CDR3 is TGTGCCAGCAGCTTATTGGGGGGCAGCAGCATGAACACTGAAGCTTTCTTT. It specifies CASSLLGGSSMNTEAFF.

The V gene is TRBV2, the J gene TRBJ2-5; the D gene is possibly TRBD1 (6 bases). V lost 8 bases and J lost 5, with 15 bases in between. The CDR3 length is 13 residues. Germline assignment: CDR1 SNHLY and CDR2 FYNNEI. The CDR3 sequence is CASGGQGLETQYF. CDR3 DNA sequence: TGTGCCAGCGGGGGACAAGGCTTGGAGACCCAGTACTTC.

The table lists this clonotype with a count of one. V gene TRBV20-1 combines with J gene TRBJ2-5, with TRBD2 matching 7 bases. In germline, CDR1 is DFQATT, CDR2 SNEGSKA (reference sequence). The CDR3 totals 14 residues. Trimming took 4 bases from V and 5 from J; bases not matched to a gene: 10. The CDR3 is CSATTRVGGETQYF. CDR3 DNA: TGCAGTGCTACGACCAGAGTGGGGGGGGAGACCCAGTACTTC.

This clonotype was seen more than once but under ten times. The CDR3 DNA reads as TGTGCCAGCAGTGAGGGTCAGCTGAAACACAATGAGCAGTTCTTC. This encodes CASSEGQLKHNEQFF. V and J are TRBV6-4 and TRBJ2-1; no firm D call. CDR1 MRHNA and CDR2 SNTAGT come from the germline V gene. V was shortened by 3 bases and J by 5 bases, with 14 bases between the two germline ends. The CDR3 extends over 15 amino acids.

This clonotype was recorded only once. The chain recombines TRBV29-1 with TRBJ1-1, with 7 positions matching TRBD1. The CDR3 totals 14 residues. The V gene end was trimmed by 6 bases and the J gene end by 2 bases; junction bases not matched to a gene: 9. Germline lookup yields CDR1 SQVTM and CDR2 ANQGSEA. CDR3 DNA sequence: TGCAGCGTCGACAGGGAGAAGGGTAACACTGAAGCTTTCTTT. It is translated as CSVDREKGNTEAFF. The full variable domain, in which reference TRBV29-1 and TRBJ1-1 provide the parts outside the CDR3, is SAVISQKPSRDICQRGTSLTIQCQVDSQVTMMFWYRQQPGQSLTLIATANQGSEATYESGFVIDKFPISRPNLTFSTLTVSNMSPEDSSIYLCSVDREKGNTEAFFGQGTRLTVV.

The genes are TRBV6-5 and TRBJ1-2; tentatively, D is TRBD1 (5 bases). The length of the CDR3 is 14 residues. V was shortened by 6 bases and J by 7 bases, with 18 bases between the two germline ends. Per the germline V gene, CDR1 is MNHEY and CDR2 is SVGAGI. The CDR3 is CASRPTPGAAGYTF. In DNA form, the CDR3 reads TGTGCCAGCAGGCCCACGCCCGGGGCGGCTGGCTACACCTTC.

The rearrangement uses TRBV3-1 and TRBJ2-3, with a tentative D call TRBD2 (6 bases). The germline V and J ends were trimmed by 1 base and 0 bases, with 8 bases remaining between them. The CDR3 consists of 15 residues. Germline CDR1 and CDR2: LGHDT and YNNKEL (reference sequence). Written as DNA, the CDR3 is TGTGCCAGCAGCCAAGTCGGGAGTAGCACAGATACGCAGTATTTT. Translation: CASSQVGSSTDTQYF.

This clonotype has a single count. V usage is TRBV20-1 and J usage is TRBJ2-5; TRBD2 might be the D (6 bases). Trimming took off 6 bases at V and 0 bases at J, with 20 bases between the two ends. CDR3 length equals 16 residues. Germline lookup yields CDR1 DFQATT and CDR2 SNEGSKA (reference sequence). CDR3 protein: CSATGNAGYDQETQYF. For the CDR3, the DNA is TGCAGTGCAACCGGGAACGCGGGGTACGACCAAGAGACCCAGTACTTC.

The V and J genes are TRBV25-1 and TRBJ1-5; no reliable D call. Germline V gene sequence: CDR1 MGHDK, CDR2 SYGVNS. Deletions cut 3 bases from V and 6 bases from J, with 9 bases between. The CDR3 extends over 13 amino acids. CDR3: CASSDRGSQPQHF. The CDR3 DNA reads TGTGCCAGCAGTGACCGGGGAAGTCAGCCCCAGCATTTT. The full variable domain, completed using reference TRBV25-1 and TRBJ1-5, is EADIYQTPRYLVIGTGKKITLECSQTMGHDKMYWYQQDPGMELHLIHYSYGVNSTEKGDLSSESTVSRIRTEHFPLTLESARPSHTSQYLCASSDRGSQPQHFGDGTRLSIL.

The rearrangement joins TRBV4-2 to TRBJ2-1; 8 bases agree with TRBD1. Trimming cost V 1 base and J 11 bases; bases outside gene matches: 4. CDR3 length: 13 amino acids. CDR1 LGHNA and CDR2 YNFKEQ come from the germline V gene. The chain's CDR3 is CASSQGGQGKQFF. The CDR3 bases are TGTGCCAGCAGCCAAGGCGGACAGGGAAAGCAGTTCTTC.

A word on this clonotype: At one of its ends the junction is not consistent with the germline gene, which may arise from a read error. The chain links TRBV5-1 to TRBJ2-3, with D uncertain. This CDR3 region has 14 residues. Germline V gene data show CDR1 as SGHRS and CDR2 as YFSETQ. CDR3 bases: TGCGCCAGCAGCTCCCTGGACGGCACTGATACGCAGTATTTT. Translating it yields CASSSLDGTDTQYF.

The V gene is TRBV29-1, the J gene TRBJ2-5; D not certain. Germline V lookup: CDR1 SQVTM, CDR2 ANQGSEA. This CDR3 has 14 residues. The V and J ends lost 1 base and 1 base respectively, with 10 bases between them. The CDR3 region has the DNA TGCAGCGTTGAAGGTCGGGTAACCCAAGAGACCCAGTACTTC. It encodes CSVEGRVTQETQYF.

V is TRBV6-4 and J is TRBJ2-1; a weak D match, TRBD2 (6 bases). The CDR3 consists of 16 residues. With 6 bases removed from V and 7 bases from J, the gap between germline ends came to 22 bases. Germline V gene sequence: CDR1 MRHNA, CDR2 SNTAGT. CDR3 sequence (DNA): TGTGCCAGCAGCCAGGAGGGCCCCCCGAGCGCGAATGAGCAGTTCTTC. The encoded protein is CASSQEGPPSANEQFF.

The chain employs TRBV12-3 or TRBV12-4 and TRBJ2-1, with D hard to call. Trimming pared 8 bases from V and 6 bases from J, leaving 5 bases between. The CDR3 has 10 residues. The CDR3 DNA reads TGTGCCAGCGCTAGCAATGAGCAGTTCTTC. Protein sequence: CASASNEQFF.

The chain joins TRBV6-2 or TRBV6-3 to TRBJ2-1, with D possibly TRBD1 on 5 matching bases. The CDR3 runs 13 residues. CDR1 MNHEY and CDR2 SVGEGT come from the germline V gene. V shed 0 bases and J shed 10 bases, with 10 bases lying between them. The CDR3: CASSYSTKGEQFF. Here the CDR3 DNA reads TGTGCCAGCAGTTACTCGACCAAGGGGGAGCAGTTCTTC.

This clonotype was seen only a few times. The chain has TRBV12-3 or TRBV12-4 and TRBJ2-5; maybe TRBD2 (7 bases). The CDR3 covers 15 residues. Trimming removed 1 base from V and 4 bases from J, with 13 bases in between. CDR3 residues: CASSLVGGAGETQYF. In DNA, the CDR3 is TGTGCCAGCAGTTTAGTAGGGGGGGCGGGAGAGACCCAGTACTTC.

The J gene is TRBJ2-4, the V gene TRBV7-2, with D unclear. Germline CDR1 and CDR2: SGHTA and FQGNSA. V was pared by 4 bases and J by 1 base, with 11 bases between. The CDR3 runs to 15 residues. The CDR3 loop reads CASSSEALAKNIQYF. In DNA, the CDR3 is TGTGCCAGCAGCTCCGAAGCCCTCGCCAAAAACATTCAGTACTTC.